Below are 2 T cell receptor beta chains sequenced from a single sample in a study of blood T cell repertoires in COVID-19. Measured with immunoSEQ multiplex PCR; TCRdb has only the in-frame clones, and not every one. The sample consists of 120,000 or so clones, about 88% of them appearing once. Sequencing used peripheral blood. The origin of the receptors is a woman aged 80 or over with acute or convalescent COVID-19.

This clone was found a few times. This chain uses TRBV11-2 with TRBJ1-1, with 7 positions matching TRBD1. CDR1 is SGHAT, CDR2 FQNNGV, per germline. There are 14 residues in the CDR3. Unmatched junction bases numbered 5, after V lost 2 bases and J lost 5 bases. The CDR3 DNA sequence: TGTGCCAGCAGCTTAAGGCAGGGGGTGACTGAAGCTTTCTTT. Protein sequence: CASSLRQGVTEAFF.

This clone was detected only once. The rearrangement joins TRBV7-2 to TRBJ1-4; 11 positions match TRBD1. Germline V CDR1 and CDR2: SGHTA, FQGNSA. This CDR3 region has 16 residues. V was pared by 0 bases and J by 7 bases, with 4 bases of the junction left unmatched. Here the CDR3 reads CASSLAGTGGVEKLFF. In DNA form, the CDR3 reads TGTGCCAGCAGCTTAGCGGGGACAGGGGGAGTTGAAAAACTGTTTTTT. Combining the CDR3 with reference TRBV7-2 and TRBJ1-4 gives the whole variable domain GAGVSQSPSNKVTEKGKDVELRCDPISGHTALYWYRQSLGQGLEFLIYFQGNSAPDKSGLPSDRFSAERTGGSVSTLTIQRTQQEDSAVYLCASSLAGTGGVEKLFFGSGTQLSVL.